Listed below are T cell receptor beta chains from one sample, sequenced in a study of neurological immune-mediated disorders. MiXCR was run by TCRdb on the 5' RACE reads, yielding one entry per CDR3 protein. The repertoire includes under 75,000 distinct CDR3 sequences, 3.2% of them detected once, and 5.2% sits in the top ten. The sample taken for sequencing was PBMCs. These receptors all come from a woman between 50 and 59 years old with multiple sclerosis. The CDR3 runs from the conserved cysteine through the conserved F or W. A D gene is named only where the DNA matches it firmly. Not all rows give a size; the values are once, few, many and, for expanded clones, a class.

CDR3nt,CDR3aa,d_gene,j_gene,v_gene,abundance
TGTGCCAGCAGCTTAGTCGCCCACGGGGCTTTCTTT,CASSLVAHGAFF,.,TRBJ1-1,TRBV7-2,many
TGTGCCAGCAGCATCACAGGCACAAGGAACACCATATATTTT,CASSITGTRNTIYF,.,TRBJ1-3,TRBV7-9,.
TGTGCCAGCAGTCGAAACCCGCGGCGGGGGCGGAACACTGAAGCTTTCTTT,CASSRNPRRGRNTEAFF,.,TRBJ1-1,TRBV6-6,many
TGTGCCAGCAGCGATGTAGCGGGGAGCACAGATACGCAGTATTTT,CASSDVAGSTDTQYF,TRBD2,TRBJ2-3,TRBV9,many
TGTGCCAGCAGCTTCGTTAGCGGGGGGGCTTCCTACAATGAGCAGTTCTTC,CASSFVSGGASYNEQFF,TRBD2,TRBJ2-1,TRBV7-2,many
TGCGCCAGCAGCCCTGCGCCCCAGGCTAGCGGGAGTGTCGAGCAGTACTTC,CASSPAPQASGSVEQYF,TRBD2,TRBJ2-7,TRBV4-1,many
TGCAGTGCTCCAGACAGGGGATACAATCAGCCCCAGCATTTT,CSAPDRGYNQPQHF,TRBD1,TRBJ1-5,TRBV20-1,many
TGTGCCAGCAGCGAAACGCGGGGGGCAGATACGCAGTATTTT,CASSETRGADTQYF,TRBD2,TRBJ2-3,TRBV2,many
TGTGCCAGCAGTTTACTCCTACAGGGGAGTGGCTACACCTTC,CASSLLLQGSGYTF,TRBD1,TRBJ1-2,TRBV12-3/TRBV12-4,many
TGTGCCAGCAGTTACAGCTACAATGAGCAGTTCTTC,CASSYSYNEQFF,.,TRBJ2-1,TRBV6-2/TRBV6-3,few
TGCAGTGCCCCAGACGAATTCAGGGTCAATCAGCCCCAGCATTTT,CSAPDEFRVNQPQHF,.,TRBJ1-5,TRBV20-1,many
TGTGCCAGCAGCCTGGGCGGGACTCAGGTCAAGAGTAGCTCCGGGGAGCTGTTTTTT,CASSLGGTQVKSSSGELFF,.,TRBJ2-2,TRBV4-2,many
TGCAGTGCTAGAGACCGGCGGGGGCTCAGGAGCCAGTACTTC,CSARDRRGLRSQYF,.,TRBJ2-5,TRBV20-1,many
TGTGCCAGCAGTTACACCCCAATCGTCACCGGGGAGCTGTTTTTT,CASSYTPIVTGELFF,.,TRBJ2-2,TRBV6-2/TRBV6-3,many
TGTGCCAGCAGCCCAGTGGTGTCGGGCAGTACAATTGAGCAGTTCTTC,CASSPVVSGSTIEQFF,.,TRBJ2-1,TRBV7-6,.
TGTGCCAGCCAGTGGCCGACAGGGGGGACAGATACGCAGTATTTT,CASQWPTGGTDTQYF,TRBD1,TRBJ2-3,TRBV7-2,many
TGCAGTGCTAGGATTCCTCGGGATGGTACCGGGGAGCTGTTTTTT,CSARIPRDGTGELFF,.,TRBJ2-2,TRBV20-1,many
TGTGCCAGCAGTGTCGCCGAGCAGTACTTC,CASSVAEQYF,.,TRBJ2-7,TRBV2,many
TGTGCCAGCAGTTTGGGGGGGCGGATGAACACTGAAGCTTTCTTT,CASSLGGRMNTEAFF,.,TRBJ1-1,TRBV28,many
TGTGCCATCCAGGGGCTCGGAAAAAACATATATTTT,CAIQGLGKNIYF,.,TRBJ1-3,TRBV10-3,.
TGTGCCAGCAGCTCAAAGGGCAGGGTCGGGGAGACCCAGTACTTC,CASSSKGRVGETQYF,.,TRBJ2-5,TRBV3-1,many
TGTGCCAGCAGTCCCCGGGGCCCGGTCCGGTCCGGGAATGAGCAGTTCTTC,CASSPRGPVRSGNEQFF,.,TRBJ2-1,TRBV6-2/TRBV6-3,many
TGCAGTGCTACGGACCGTCTCCAAGAGACCCAGTACTTC,CSATDRLQETQYF,.,TRBJ2-5,TRBV20-1,many
TGTGCCAGCAGGCAGGGTGTCTACTATGGCTACACCTTC,CASRQGVYYGYTF,.,TRBJ1-2,TRBV5-6,many
TGTGCCAGCAGCTTGGACAGGGGTGTATATGAGCAGTTCTTC,CASSLDRGVYEQFF,TRBD1,TRBJ2-1,TRBV5-5,many
TGCGCCAGCAGCCCCGACTACGGGGGGCTTGGGCAGCCCCAGCATTTT,CASSPDYGGLGQPQHF,.,TRBJ1-5,TRBV5-1,many
TGCGCCAGCAGCTTGGGGCAACAGGGGCCGAGCACAGATACGCAGTATTTT,CASSLGQQGPSTDTQYF,TRBD1,TRBJ2-3,TRBV5-1,many
TGCAGTGCCCGCAGGGGCATTAGCGACGAGCAGTACTTC,CSARRGISDEQYF,.,TRBJ2-7,TRBV20-1,many
TGTGCCAGCAGACCAACTAGCGGGGGGGCTGGGGAGCTGTTTTTT,CASRPTSGGAGELFF,TRBD2,TRBJ2-2,TRBV27,many
TGCAGCGTACACGGACACCCGAACACCGGGGAGCTGTTTTTT,CSVHGHPNTGELFF,.,TRBJ2-2,TRBV29-1,many
TGTGCCAGCAGTTTAGGGGGTAGAGCCAAAAACATTCAGTACTTC,CASSLGGRAKNIQYF,.,TRBJ2-4,TRBV12-3/TRBV12-4,many
TGTGCCAGCTCGTACTTCCGGGACAGGGACACAGATACGCAGTATTTT,CASSYFRDRDTDTQYF,TRBD1,TRBJ2-3,TRBV18,many
TGCGCCAGCAGAAAGGGATTTAACACCGGGGAGCTGTTTTTT,CASRKGFNTGELFF,.,TRBJ2-2,TRBV5-1,many
TGCGCCAGCAGCATAGGACAGGGAAGGACCGGGGAGCTGTTTTTT,CASSIGQGRTGELFF,TRBD1,TRBJ2-2,TRBV5-1,many
TGTGCCAGCAGCTTAGCGGTATACAATGAGCAGTTCTTC,CASSLAVYNEQFF,.,TRBJ2-1,TRBV13,many
TGTGCCAGTGGAGCTGGGACAGGGGCCACAGATACGCAGTATTTT,CASGAGTGATDTQYF,TRBD1,TRBJ2-3,TRBV19,many
TGTGCCAGCAGCCGAAGCCGGGCGAGGACAGATACGCAGTATTTT,CASSRSRARTDTQYF,.,TRBJ2-3,TRBV7-2,many
TGCAGTGCTTTATCGGACAGCTGGTATGGCTACACCTTC,CSALSDSWYGYTF,.,TRBJ1-2,TRBV20-1,many
TGTGCCAGCAGCCCCGTAGCGGGGGCCTCTCAGTTCTTC,CASSPVAGASQFF,TRBD2,TRBJ2-1,TRBV27,many
TGTGCCAGCAGTGAATATGGGGGTAAGACCCAGAATTTT,CASSEYGGKTQNF,.,TRBJ1-5,TRBV25-1,many
TGTGCCAGCCGACTAGCGGGGGGCACCGGGGAGCTGTTTTTT,CASRLAGGTGELFF,TRBD2,TRBJ2-2,TRBV7-2,.
TGCAGTGCTAAGGGACCCGGGACAGGGTTGCTTCGGACCTACGAGCAGTACTTC,CSAKGPGTGLLRTYEQYF,TRBD1,TRBJ2-7,TRBV20-1,many
TGTGCCAGCAGCGAGTACAGCTCCTACGAGCAGTACTTC,CASSEYSSYEQYF,.,TRBJ2-7,TRBV11-3,few
TGTGCCAGCAGCCAAGGGACAAAATACAATGAGCAGTTCTTC,CASSQGTKYNEQFF,.,TRBJ2-1,TRBV3-2,medium-sized
TGTGCCAGCAGTCCGGGGGGAAGACGCATGGATGAGCAGTTCTTC,CASSPGGRRMDEQFF,TRBD2,TRBJ2-1,TRBV11-3,many
TGTGCCAGCAGCTTAGGGAGGGGAATTGGTGAGCAGTTCTTC,CASSLGRGIGEQFF,.,TRBJ2-1,TRBV7-2,many
TGTGCCAGCAGCTTTCGGGAGAAAGAGACCCAGTACTTC,CASSFREKETQYF,.,TRBJ2-5,TRBV5-5,many
TGCGCCAGCAGCTGGACTAGCGGGAGCTCCTACGAGCAGTACTTC,CASSWTSGSSYEQYF,TRBD2,TRBJ2-7,TRBV5-1,many
TGTGCCAGCAGGGCCCAAGAGACCCAGTACTTC,CASRAQETQYF,.,TRBJ2-5,TRBV7-2,many
TGCGCCAGCAGCCGAATACTAGCGGAAGACAATGAGCAGTTCTTC,CASSRILAEDNEQFF,TRBD2,TRBJ2-1,TRBV4-3,many
TGTGCCAGCAGCCCCGGACTAGCGGTCTACAATGAGCAGTTCTTC,CASSPGLAVYNEQFF,TRBD2,TRBJ2-1,TRBV5-5,many
TGCGCCAGCAGTACGGGACTCGTGAGCTCTGGAAACACCATATATTTT,CASSTGLVSSGNTIYF,.,TRBJ1-3,TRBV5-1,many
TGCAGTCTTACCCCCGGGACAAATAATGAAAAACTGTTTTTT,CSLTPGTNNEKLFF,.,TRBJ1-4,TRBV20-1,many
TGTGCCAGCAGCCCCACCTACAATGAGCAGTTCTTC,CASSPTYNEQFF,.,TRBJ2-1,TRBV6-2/TRBV6-3,few
TGTGCCAGCAGTCCTCAAAATGAGCAGTTCTTC,CASSPQNEQFF,.,TRBJ2-1,TRBV27,many
TGCGCCAGCAGCCAAGATCAAGGACAGGGGGAGCGGGGATATGGCTACACCTTC,CASSQDQGQGERGYGYTF,TRBD1,TRBJ1-2,TRBV4-3,.
TGTGCCAGCAGCGTAGGGGCAGACAGCCGCACCGGGGAGCTGTTTTTT,CASSVGADSRTGELFF,.,TRBJ2-2,TRBV9,many
TGCAGTGCCCGGGGCCAGGGGGCGGTGGGGTACAATGAGCAGTTCTTC,CSARGQGAVGYNEQFF,TRBD1,TRBJ2-1,TRBV20-1,many
TGTGCCAGTAGTACCCCAGTGAACACTGAAGCTTTCTTT,CASSTPVNTEAFF,.,TRBJ1-1,TRBV19,many
TGTGCCAGCAGCTTGGGGGGGAGCAATCAGCCCCAGCATTTT,CASSLGGSNQPQHF,.,TRBJ1-5,TRBV5-6,many